This T cell receptor (beta chain) was recovered during a study of blood T cells in healthy people across ages. Findings and caveats of the study: Lack of knowledge of donor CMV status possibly confounded expanded clonotype changes.

In regard to this clonotype: Its antigen remains unidentified.

A second roughly 6 to 12 cycle PCR used barcoded and J-beta primers. The authors tagged each cDNA molecule using a template-switch adaptor with 12 random nucleotides. In TCRdb, the 5' RACE reads were re-called with MiXCR into one record per CDR3 protein. Among some 860,000 distinct CDR3 sequences listed, roughly 50% were seen once. The germline V gene has CDR1 SGHTA and CDR2 FQGNSA. The V segment lost 5 bases and the J segment 5 bases; nucleotides outside the gene matches: 16. This CDR3 spans 17 amino acids. This sequence joins TRBV7-2 and TRBJ2-3; 7 bases agree with TRBD1. The sample comprised blood. This receptor was taken from a man between 35 and 55 years old in good health. In DNA form, the CDR3 reads TGTGCCAGCAGCCCCCCGCTGGGACAGAGAAGGGGAGATACGCAGTATTTT. Translation: CASSPPLGQRRGDTQYF.